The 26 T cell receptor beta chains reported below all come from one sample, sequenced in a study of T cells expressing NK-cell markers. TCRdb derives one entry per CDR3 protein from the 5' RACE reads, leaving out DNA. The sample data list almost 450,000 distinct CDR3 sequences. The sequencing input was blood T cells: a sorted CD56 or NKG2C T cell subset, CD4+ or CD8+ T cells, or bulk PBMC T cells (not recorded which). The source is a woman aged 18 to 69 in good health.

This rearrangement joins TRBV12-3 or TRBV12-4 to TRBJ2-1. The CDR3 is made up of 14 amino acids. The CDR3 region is CASSFQASYNEQFF.

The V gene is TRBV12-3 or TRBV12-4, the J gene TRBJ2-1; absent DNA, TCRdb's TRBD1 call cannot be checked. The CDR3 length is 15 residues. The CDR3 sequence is CASSRTYPGFNEQFF.

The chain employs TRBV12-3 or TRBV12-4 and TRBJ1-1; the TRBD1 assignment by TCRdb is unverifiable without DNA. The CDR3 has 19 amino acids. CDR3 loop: CASSNPRDRGYLMNTEAFF.

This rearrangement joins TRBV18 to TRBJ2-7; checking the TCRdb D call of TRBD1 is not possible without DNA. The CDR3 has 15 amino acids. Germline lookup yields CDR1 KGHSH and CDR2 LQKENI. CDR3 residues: CASSTLQGAPYEQYF.

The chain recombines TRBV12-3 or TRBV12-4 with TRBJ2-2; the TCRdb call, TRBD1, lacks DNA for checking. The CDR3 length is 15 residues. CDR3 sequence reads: CASSPPTGGTGELFF.

The CDR3 protein is CASSLGFGLGQNQPQHF. The chain recombines TRBV7-8 with TRBJ1-5; TCRdb picks TRBD1, but there is no DNA to check that call. In germline, CDR1 is SGHVS, CDR2 FQNEAQ. The CDR3 extends over 17 amino acids.

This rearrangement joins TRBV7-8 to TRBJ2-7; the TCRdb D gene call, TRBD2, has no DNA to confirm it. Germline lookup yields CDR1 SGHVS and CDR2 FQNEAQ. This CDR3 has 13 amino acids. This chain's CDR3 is CASSLGLANEQYF. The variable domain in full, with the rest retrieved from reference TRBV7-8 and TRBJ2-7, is GAGVSQSPRYKVAKRGQDVALRCDPISGHVSLFWYQQALGQGPEFLTYFQNEAQLDKSGLPSDRFFAERPEGSVSTLKIQRTQQEDSAVYLCASSLGLANEQYFGPGTRLTVT.

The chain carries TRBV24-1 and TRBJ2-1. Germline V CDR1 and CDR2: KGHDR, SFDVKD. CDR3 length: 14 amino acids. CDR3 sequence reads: CATSDLGNYNEQFF.

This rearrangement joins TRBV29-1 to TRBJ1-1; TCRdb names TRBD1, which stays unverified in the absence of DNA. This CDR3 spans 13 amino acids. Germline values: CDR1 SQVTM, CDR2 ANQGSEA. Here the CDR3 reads CSVQQGYSTEAFF. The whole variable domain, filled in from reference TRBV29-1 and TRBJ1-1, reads SAVISQKPSRDICQRGTSLTIQCQVDSQVTMMFWYRQQPGQSLTLIATANQGSEATYESGFVIDKFPISRPNLTFSTLTVSNMSPEDSSIYLCSVQQGYSTEAFFGQGTRLTVV.

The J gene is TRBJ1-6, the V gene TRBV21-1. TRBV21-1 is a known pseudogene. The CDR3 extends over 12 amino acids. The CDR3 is CASMTGNSPLHF.

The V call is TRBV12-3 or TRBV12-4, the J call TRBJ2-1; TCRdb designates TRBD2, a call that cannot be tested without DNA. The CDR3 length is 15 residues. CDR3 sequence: CASSFWDVSGMAQFF.

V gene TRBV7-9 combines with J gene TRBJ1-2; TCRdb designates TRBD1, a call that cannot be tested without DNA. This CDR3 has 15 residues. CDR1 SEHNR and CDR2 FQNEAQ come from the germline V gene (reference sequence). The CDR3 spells CASSLAPQGAEGYTF.

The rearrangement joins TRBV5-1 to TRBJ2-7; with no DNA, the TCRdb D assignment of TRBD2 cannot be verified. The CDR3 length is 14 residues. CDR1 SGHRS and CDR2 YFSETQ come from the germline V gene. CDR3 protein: CASSFAGARNEQYF.

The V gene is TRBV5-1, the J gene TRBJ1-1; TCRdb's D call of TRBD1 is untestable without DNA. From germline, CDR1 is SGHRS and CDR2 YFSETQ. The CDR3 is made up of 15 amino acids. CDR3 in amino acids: CASSLALGANTEAFF.

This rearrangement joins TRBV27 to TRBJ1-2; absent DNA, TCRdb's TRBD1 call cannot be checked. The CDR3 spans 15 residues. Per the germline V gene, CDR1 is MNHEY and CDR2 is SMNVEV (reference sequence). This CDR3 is CASSTTGQTNYGYTF.

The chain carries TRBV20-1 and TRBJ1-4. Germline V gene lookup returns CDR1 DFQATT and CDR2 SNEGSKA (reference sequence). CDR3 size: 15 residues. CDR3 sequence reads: CSARDGRAPGEKLFF.

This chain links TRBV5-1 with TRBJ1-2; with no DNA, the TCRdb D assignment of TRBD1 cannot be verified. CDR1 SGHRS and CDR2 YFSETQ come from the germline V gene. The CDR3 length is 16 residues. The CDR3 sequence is CASSLEAGGLNYGYTF. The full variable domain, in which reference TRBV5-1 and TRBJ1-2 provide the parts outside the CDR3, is KAGVTQTPRYLIKTRGQQVTLSCSPISGHRSVSWYQQTPGQGLQFLFEYFSETQRNKGNFPGRFSGRQFSNSRSEMNVSTLELGDSALYLCASSLEAGGLNYGYTFGSGTRLTVV.

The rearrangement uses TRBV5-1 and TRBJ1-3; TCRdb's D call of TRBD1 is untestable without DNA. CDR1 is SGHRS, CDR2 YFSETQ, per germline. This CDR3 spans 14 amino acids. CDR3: CASRTGSSGNTIYF.

The CDR3 sequence is CAWSVKNIQYF. This chain links TRBV30 with TRBJ2-4. The CDR3 covers 11 residues. Germline V lookup: CDR1 GTSNPN, CDR2 SVGIG (reference sequence).

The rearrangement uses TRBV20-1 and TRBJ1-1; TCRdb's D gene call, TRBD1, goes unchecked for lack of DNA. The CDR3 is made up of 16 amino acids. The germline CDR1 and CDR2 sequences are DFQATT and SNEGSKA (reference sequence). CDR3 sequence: CSASLTGGRVNTEAFF.

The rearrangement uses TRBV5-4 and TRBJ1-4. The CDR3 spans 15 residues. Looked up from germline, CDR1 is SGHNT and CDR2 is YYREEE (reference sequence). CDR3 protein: CASSPRGRENEKLFF. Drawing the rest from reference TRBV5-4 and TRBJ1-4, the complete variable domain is ETGVTQSPTHLIKTRGQQVTLRCSSQSGHNTVSWYQQALGQGPQFIFQYYREEENGRGNFPPRFSGLQFPNYSSELNVNALELDDSALYLCASSPRGRENEKLFFGSGTQLSVL.

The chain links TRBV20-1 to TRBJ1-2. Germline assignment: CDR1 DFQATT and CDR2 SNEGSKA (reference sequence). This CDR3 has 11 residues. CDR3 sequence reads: CSASLRAGYTF.

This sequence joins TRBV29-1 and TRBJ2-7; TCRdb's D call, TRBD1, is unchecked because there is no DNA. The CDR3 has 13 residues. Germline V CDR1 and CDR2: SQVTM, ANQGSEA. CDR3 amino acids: CSVVGTGIYEQYF.

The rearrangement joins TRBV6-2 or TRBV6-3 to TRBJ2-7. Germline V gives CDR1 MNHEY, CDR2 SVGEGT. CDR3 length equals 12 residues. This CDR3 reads CASSYYGYEQYF.

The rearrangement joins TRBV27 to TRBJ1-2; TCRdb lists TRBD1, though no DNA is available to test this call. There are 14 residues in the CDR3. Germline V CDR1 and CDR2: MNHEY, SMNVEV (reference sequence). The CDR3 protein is CATYGQGRSYGYTF.

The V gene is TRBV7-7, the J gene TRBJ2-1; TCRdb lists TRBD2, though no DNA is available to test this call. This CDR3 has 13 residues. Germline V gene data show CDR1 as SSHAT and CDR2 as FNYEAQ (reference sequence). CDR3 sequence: CASSLEGDREQFF.